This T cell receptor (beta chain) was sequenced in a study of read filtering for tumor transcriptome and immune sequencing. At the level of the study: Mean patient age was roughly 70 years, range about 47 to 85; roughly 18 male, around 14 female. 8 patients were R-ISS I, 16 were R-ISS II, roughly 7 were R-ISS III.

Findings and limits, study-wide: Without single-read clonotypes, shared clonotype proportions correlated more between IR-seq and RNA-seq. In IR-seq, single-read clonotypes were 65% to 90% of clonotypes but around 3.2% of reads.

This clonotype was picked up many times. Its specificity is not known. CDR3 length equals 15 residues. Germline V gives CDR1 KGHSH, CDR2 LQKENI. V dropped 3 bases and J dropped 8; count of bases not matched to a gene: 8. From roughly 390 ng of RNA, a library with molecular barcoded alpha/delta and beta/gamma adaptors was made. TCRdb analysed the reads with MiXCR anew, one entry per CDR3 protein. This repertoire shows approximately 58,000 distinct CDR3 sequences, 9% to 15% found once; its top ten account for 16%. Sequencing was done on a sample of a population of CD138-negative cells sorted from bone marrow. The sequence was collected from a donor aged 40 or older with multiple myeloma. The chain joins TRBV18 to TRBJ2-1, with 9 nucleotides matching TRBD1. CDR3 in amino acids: CASSPGQGTSYEQFF. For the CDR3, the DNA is TGTGCCAGCTCACCGGGACAGGGAACCAGCTATGAGCAGTTCTTC. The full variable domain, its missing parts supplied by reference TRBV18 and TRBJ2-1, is NAGVMQNPRHLVRRRGQEARLRCSPMKGHSHVYWYRQLPEEGLKFMVYLQKENIIDESGMPKERFSAEFPKEGPSILRIQQVVRGDSAAYFCASSPGQGTSYEQFFGPGTRLTVL.